This TCR beta chain appears in the sequencing data of a study of T cells in Graves' hyperthyroidism and ophthalmopathy. TCR beta CDR3 sequences were amplified from RNA transcripts. TCR CDR3 regions were first amplified by RT-PCR with HTBI primers. MiXCR was run by TCRdb on the multiplex PCR reads, yielding one entry per CDR3 protein. Among roughly 350,000 distinct CDR3 sequences listed, around 15% were seen once. A word on this clonotype: What it recognizes is unknown. This may come from a read error, since a much larger clone is one base off.

The CDR3 has 15 residues. Germline V CDR1 and CDR2: SGHVS, FQNEAQ. Under 3 months was the duration of disease in ophthalmopathy patients, who also had a Clinical Activity Score of at least 3 and a NOSPECS grade of at least 4. Study findings and constraints: Most thyroid clonotypes expanded above 0.001 appeared in blood too.

The receptor was isolated from a woman in her twenties or thirties with Graves' ophthalmopathy. The sample was blood. This chain uses TRBV7-8 with TRBJ1-2; maybe TRBD1 (6 bases). CDR3 in DNA: TGTGCCAGCAGCTCCAAAGGGACACTTAACTATGACTACACCTTC. This codes for CASSSKGTLNYDYTF.